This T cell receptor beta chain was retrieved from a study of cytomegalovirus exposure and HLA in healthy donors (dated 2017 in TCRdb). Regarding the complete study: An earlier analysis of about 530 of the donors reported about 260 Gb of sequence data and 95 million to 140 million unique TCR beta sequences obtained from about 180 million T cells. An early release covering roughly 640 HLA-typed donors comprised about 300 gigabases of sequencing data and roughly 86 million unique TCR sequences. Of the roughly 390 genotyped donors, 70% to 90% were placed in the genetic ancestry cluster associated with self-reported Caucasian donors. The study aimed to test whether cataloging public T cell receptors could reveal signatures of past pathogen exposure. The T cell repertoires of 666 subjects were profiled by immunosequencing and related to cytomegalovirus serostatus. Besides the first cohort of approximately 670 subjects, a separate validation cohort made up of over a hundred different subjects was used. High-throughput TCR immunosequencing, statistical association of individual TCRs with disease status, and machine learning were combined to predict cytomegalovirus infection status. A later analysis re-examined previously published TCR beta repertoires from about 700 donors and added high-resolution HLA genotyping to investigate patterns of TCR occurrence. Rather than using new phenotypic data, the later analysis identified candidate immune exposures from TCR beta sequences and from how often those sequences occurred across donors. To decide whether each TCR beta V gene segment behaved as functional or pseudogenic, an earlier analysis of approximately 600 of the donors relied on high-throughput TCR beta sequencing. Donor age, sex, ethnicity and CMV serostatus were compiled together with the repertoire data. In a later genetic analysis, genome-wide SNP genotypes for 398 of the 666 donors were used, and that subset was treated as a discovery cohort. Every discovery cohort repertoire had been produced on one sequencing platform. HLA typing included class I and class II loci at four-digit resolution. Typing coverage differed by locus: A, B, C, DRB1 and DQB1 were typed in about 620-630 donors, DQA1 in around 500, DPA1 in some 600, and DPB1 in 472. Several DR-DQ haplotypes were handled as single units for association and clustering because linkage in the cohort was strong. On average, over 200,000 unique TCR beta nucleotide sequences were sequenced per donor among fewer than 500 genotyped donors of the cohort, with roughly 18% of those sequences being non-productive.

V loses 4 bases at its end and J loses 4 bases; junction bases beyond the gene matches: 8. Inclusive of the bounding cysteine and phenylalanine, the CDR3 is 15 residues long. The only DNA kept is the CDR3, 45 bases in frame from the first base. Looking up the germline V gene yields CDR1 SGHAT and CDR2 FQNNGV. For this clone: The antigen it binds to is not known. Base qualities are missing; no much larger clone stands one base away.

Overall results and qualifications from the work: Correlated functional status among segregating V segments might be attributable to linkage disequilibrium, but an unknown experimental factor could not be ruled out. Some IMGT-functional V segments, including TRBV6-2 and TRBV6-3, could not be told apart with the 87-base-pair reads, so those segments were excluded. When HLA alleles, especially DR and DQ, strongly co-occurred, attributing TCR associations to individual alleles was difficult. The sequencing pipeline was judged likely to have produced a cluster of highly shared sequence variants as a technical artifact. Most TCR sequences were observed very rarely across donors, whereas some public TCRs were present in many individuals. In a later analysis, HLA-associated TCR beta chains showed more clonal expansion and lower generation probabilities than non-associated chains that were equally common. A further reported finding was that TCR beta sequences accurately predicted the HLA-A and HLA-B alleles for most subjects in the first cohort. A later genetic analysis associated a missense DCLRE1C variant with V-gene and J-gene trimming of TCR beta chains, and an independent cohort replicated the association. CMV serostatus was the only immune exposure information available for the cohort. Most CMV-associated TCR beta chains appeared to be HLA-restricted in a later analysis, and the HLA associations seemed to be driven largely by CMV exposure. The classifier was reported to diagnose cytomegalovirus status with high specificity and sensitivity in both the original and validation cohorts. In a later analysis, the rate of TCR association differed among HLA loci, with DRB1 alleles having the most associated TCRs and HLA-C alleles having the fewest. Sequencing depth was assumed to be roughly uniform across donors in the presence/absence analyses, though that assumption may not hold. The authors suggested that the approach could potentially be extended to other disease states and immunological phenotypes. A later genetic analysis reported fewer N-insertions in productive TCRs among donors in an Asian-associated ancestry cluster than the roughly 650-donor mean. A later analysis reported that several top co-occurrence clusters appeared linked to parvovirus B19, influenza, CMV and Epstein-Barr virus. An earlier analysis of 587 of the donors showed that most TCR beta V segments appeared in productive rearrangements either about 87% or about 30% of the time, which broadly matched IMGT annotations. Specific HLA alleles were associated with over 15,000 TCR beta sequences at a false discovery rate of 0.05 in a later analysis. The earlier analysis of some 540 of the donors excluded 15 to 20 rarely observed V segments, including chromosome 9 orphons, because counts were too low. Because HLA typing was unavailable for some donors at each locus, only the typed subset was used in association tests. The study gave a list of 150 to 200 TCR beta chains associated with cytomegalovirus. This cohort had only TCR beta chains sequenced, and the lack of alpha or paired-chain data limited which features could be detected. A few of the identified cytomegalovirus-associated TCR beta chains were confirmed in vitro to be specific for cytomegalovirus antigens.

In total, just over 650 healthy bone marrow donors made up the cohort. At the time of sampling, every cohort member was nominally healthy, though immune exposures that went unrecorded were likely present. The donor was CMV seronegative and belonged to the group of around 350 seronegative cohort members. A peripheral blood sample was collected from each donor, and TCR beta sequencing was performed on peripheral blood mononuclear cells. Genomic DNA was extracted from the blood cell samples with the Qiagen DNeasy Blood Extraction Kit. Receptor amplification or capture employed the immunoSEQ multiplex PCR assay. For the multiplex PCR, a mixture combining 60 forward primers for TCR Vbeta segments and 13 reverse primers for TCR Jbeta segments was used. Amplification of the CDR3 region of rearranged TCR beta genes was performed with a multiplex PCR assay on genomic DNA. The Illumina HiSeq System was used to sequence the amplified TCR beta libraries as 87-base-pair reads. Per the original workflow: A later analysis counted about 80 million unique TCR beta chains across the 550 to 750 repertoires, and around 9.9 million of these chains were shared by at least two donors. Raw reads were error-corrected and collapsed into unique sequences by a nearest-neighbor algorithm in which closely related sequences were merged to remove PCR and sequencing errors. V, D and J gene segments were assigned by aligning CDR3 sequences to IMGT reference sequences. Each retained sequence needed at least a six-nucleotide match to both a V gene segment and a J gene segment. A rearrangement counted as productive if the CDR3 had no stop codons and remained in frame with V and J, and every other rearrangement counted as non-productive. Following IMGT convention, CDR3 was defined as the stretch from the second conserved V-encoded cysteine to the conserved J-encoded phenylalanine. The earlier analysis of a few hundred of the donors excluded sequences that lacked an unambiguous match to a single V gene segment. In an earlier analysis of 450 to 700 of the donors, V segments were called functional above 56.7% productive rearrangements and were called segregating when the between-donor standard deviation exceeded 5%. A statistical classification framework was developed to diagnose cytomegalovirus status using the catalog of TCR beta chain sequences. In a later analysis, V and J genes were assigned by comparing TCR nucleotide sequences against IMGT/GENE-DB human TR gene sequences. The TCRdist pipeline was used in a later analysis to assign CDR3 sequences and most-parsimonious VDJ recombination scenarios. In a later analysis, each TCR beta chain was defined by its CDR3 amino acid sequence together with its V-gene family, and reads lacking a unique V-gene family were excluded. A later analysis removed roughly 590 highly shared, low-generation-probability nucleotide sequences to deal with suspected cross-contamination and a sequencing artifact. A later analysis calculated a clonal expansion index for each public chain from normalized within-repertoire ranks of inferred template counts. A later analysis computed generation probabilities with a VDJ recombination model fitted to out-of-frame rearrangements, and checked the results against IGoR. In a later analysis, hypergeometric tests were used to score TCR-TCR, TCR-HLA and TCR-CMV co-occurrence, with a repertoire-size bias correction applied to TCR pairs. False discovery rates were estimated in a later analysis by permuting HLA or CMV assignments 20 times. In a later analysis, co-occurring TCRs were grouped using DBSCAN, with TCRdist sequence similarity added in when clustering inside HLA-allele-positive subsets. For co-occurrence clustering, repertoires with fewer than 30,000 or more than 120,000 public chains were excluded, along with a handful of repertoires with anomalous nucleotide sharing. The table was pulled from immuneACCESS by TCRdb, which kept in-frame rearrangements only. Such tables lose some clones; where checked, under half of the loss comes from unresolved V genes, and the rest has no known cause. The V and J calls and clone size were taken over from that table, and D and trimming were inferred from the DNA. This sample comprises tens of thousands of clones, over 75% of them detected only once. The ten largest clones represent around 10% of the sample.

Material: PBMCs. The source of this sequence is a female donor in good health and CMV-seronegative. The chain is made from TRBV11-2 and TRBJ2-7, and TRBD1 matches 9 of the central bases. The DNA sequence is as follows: TGTGCCAGCAGCTCCCCAAGGGGACAGGGTTACGAGCAGTACTTC. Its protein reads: CASSSPRGQGYEQYF.